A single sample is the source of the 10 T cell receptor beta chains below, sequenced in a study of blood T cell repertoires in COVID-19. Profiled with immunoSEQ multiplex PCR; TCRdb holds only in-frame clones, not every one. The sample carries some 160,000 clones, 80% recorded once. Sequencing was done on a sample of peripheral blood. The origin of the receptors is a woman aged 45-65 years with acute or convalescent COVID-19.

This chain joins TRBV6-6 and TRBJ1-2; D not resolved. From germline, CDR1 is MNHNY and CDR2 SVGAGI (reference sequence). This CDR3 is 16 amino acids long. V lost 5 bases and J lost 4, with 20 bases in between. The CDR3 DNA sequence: TGTGCCAGCAGTCCACATTTACCCCAGGAATCCTATGGCTACACCTTC. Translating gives CASSPHLPQESYGYTF.

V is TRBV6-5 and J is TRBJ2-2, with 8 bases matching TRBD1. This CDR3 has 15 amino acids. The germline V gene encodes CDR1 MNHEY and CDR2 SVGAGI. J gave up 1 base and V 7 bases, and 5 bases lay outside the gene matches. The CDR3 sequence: CASTRDRGNTGELFF. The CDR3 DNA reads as TGTGCCAGCACCCGCGACAGGGGGAACACCGGGGAGCTGTTTTTT.

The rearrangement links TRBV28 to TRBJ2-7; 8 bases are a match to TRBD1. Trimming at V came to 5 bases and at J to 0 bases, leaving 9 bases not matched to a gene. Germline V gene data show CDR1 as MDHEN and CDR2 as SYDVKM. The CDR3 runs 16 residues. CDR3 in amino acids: CASSTSTGVRSYEQYF. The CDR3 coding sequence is TGTGCCAGCAGTACCTCGACAGGGGTCCGCTCCTACGAGCAGTACTTC.

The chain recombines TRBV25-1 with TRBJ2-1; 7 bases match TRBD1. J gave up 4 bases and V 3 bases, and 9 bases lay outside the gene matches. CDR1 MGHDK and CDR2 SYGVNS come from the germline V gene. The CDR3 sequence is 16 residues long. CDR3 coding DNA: TGTGCCAGCAGTGAGTTCCGGGACAGTGTGTACAATGAGCAGTTCTTC. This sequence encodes CASSEFRDSVYNEQFF. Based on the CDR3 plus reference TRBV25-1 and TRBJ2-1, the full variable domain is EADIYQTPRYLVIGTGKKITLECSQTMGHDKMYWYQQDPGMELHLIHYSYGVNSTEKGDLSSESTVSRIRTEHFPLTLESARPSHTSQYLCASSEFRDSVYNEQFFGPGTRLTVL.

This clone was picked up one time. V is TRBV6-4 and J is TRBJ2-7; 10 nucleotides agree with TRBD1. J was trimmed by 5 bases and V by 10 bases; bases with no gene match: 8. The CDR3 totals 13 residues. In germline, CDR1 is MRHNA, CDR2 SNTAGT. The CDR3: CANPGQGRNEQYF. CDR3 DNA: TGTGCCAACCCGGGACAGGGGAGGAACGAGCAGTACTTC.

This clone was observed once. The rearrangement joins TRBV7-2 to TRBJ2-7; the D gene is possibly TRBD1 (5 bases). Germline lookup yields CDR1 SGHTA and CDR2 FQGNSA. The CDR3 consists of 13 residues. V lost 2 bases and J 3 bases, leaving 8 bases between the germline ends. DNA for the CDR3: TGTGCCAGCAGCTTACTTGACAGCTACGAGCAGTACTTC. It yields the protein CASSLLDSYEQYF.

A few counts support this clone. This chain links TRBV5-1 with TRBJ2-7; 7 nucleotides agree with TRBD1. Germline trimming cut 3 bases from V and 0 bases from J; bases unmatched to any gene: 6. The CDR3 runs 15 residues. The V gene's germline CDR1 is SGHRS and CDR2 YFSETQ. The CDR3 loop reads CASSWDSLSSYEQYF. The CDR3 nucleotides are TGCGCCAGCAGCTGGGACAGTCTCAGCTCCTACGAGCAGTACTTC.

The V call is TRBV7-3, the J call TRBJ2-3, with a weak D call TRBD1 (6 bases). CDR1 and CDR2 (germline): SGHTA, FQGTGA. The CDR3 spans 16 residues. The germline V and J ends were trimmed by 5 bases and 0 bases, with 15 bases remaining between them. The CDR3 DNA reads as TGTGCCAGCAGCCCCGGGACATATTCTAGCACAGATACGCAGTATTTT. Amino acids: CASSPGTYSSTDTQYF.

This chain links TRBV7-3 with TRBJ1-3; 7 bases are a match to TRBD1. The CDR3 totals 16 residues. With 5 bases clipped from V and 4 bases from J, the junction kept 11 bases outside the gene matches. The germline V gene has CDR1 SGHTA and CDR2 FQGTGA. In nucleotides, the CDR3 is TGTGCCAGCAGCCCTAAGGCAGGGGGTCAAGGAAACACCATATATTTT. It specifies CASSPKAGGQGNTIYF.

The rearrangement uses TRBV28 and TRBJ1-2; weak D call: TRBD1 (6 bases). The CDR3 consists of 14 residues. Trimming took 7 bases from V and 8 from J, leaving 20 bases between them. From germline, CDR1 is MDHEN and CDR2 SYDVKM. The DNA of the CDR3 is TGTGCCAGCAAATCGGGGGGCAGCCAACGGGGCTACACCTTC. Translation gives CASKSGGSQRGYTF.